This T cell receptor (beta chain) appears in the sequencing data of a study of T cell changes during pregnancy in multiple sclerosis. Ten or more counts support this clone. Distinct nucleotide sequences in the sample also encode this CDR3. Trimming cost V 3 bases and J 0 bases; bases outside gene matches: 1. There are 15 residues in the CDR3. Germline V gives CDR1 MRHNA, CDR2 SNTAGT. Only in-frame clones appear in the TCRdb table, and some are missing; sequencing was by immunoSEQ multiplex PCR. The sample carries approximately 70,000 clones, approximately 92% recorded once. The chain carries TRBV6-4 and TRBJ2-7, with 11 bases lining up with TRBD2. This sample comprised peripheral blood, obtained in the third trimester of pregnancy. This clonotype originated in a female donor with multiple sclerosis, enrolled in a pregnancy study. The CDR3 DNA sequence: TGTGCCAGCAGTGAAGGACTAGCGGGCTCCTACGAGCAGTACTTC. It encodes CASSEGLAGSYEQYF.